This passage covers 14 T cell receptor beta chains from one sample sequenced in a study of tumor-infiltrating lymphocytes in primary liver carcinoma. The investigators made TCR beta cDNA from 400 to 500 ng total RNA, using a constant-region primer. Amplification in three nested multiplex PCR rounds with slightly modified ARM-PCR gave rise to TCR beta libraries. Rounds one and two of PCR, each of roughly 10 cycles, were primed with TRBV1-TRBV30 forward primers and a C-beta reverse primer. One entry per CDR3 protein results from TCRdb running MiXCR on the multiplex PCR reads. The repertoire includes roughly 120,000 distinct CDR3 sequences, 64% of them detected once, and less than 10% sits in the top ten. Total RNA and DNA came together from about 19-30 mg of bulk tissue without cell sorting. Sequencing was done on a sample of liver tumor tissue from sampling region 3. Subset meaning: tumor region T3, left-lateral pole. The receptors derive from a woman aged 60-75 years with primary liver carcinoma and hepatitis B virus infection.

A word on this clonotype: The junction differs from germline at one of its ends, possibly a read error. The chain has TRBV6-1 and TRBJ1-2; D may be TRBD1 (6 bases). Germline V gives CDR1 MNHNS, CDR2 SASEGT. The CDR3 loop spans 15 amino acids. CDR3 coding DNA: TGTGCCAGCAGTGAATTCCTTAGGGGGAACCGTGGCCACACCTTC. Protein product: CASSEFLRGNRGHTF.

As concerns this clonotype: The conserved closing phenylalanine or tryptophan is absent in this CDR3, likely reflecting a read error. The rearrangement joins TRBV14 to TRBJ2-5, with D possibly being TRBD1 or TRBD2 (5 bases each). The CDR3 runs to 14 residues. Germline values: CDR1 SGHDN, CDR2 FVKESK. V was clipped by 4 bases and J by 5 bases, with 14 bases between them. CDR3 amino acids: CASSPRWGLETQYS. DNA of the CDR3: TGTGCCAGCAGCCCCCGCTGGGGGTTGGAGACCCAGTACTCC.

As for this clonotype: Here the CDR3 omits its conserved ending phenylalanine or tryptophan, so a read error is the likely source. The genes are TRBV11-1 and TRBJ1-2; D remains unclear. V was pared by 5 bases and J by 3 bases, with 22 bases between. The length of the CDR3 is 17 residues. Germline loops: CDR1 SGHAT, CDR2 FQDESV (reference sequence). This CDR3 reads CASSQSLWESGYYGYTY. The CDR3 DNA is TGTGCCAGCAGCCAAAGCTTATGGGAAAGTGGGTACTATGGCTACACCTAC.

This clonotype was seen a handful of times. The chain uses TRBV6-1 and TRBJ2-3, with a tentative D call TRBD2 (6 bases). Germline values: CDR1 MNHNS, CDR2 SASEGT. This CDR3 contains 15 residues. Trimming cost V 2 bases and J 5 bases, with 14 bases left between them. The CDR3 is CASSERGSSLDTQYF. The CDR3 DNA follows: TGTGCCAGCAGTGAACGGGGGAGTAGCTTAGATACGCAGTATTTT.

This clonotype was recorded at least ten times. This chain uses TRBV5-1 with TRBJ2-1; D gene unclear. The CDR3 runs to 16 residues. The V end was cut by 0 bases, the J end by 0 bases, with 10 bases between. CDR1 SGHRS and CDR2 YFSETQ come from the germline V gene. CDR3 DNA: TGCGCCAGCAGCTTGGAGTCGGCCAGCTCCTACAATGAGCAGTTCTTC. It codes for CASSLESASSYNEQFF.

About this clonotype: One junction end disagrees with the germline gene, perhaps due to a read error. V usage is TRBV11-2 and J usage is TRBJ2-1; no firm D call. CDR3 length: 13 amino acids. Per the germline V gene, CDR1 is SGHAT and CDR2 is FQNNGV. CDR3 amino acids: CASNVESYNEQFF. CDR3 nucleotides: TGTGCCAGCAACGTGGAATCCTACAATGAACAGTTCTTC.

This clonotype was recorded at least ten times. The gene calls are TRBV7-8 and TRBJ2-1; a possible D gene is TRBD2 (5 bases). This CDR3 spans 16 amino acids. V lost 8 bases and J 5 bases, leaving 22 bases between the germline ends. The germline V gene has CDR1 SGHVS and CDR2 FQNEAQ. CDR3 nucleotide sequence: TGTGCCAGCCGCCCGATGGGAGCGGCCTCGAACAATGAGCAGTTCTTC. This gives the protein CASRPMGAASNNEQFF.

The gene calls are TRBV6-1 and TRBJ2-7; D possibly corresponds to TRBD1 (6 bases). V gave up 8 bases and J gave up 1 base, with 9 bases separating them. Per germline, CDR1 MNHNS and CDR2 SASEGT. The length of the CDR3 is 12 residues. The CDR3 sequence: CASGQRSYEQYF. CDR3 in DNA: TGTGCCAGCGGACAGCGTTCCTACGAGCAGTACTTC.

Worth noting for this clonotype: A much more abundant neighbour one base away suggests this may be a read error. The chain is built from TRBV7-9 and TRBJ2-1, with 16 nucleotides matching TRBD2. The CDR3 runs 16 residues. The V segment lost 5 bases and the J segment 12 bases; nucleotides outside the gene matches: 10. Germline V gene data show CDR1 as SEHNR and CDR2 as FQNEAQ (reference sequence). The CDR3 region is CASSTGTSGRAHGQFF. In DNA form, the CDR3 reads TGTGCCAGCAGCACTGGGACTAGCGGGAGGGCCCATGGGCAGTTCTTC.

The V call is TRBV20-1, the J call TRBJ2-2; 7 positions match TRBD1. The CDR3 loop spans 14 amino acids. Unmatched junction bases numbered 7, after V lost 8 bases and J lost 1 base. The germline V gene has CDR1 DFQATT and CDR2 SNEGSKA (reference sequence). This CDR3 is CSTPPGGNTGELFF. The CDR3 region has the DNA TGCAGTACTCCTCCAGGGGGGAACACCGGGGAGCTGTTTTTT.

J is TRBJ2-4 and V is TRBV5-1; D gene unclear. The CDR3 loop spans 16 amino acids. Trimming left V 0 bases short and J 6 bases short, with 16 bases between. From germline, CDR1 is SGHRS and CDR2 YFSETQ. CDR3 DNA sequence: TGCGCCAGCAGCTTGGGTATAGTTGGGCTGGTAAACATTCAGTACTTC. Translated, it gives CASSLGIVGLVNIQYF.

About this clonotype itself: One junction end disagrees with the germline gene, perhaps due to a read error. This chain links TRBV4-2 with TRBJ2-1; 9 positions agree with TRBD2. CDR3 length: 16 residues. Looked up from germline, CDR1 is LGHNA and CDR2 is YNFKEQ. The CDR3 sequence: CASSTRESGRRNEQFF. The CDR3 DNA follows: TGTGCCAGCAGCACGAGGGAAAGCGGGAGGAGAAATGAGCAATTCTTC.

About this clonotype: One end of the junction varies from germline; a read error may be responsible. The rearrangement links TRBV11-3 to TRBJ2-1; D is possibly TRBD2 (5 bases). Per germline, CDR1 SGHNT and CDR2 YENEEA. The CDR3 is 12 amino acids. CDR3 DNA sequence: TGTGCCAGTAGTGCGGGCTACAATGAGCAGTTCTTT. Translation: CASSAGYNEQFF.

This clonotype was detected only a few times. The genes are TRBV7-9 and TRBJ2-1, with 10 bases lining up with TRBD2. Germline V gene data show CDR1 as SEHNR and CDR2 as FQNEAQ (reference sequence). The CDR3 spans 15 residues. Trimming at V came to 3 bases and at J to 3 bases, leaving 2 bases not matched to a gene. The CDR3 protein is CASSLGLALYNEQFF. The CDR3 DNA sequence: TGTGCCAGCAGCTTGGGACTAGCGCTCTACAATGAGCAGTTCTTC.